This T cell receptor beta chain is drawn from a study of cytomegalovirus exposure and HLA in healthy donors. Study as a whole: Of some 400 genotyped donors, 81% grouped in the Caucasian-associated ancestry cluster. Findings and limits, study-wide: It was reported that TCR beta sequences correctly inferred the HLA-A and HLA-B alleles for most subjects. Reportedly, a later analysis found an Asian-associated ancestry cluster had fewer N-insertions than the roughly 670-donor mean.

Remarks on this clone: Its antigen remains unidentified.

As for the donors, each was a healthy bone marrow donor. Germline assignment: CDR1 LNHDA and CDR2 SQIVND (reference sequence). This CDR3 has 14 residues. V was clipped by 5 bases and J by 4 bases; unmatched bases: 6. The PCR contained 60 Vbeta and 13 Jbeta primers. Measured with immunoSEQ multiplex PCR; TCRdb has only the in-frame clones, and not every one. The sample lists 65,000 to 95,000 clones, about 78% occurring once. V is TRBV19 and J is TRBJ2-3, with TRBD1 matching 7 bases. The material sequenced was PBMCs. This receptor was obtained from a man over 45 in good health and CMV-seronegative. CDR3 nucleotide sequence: TGTGCCAGTAGTCTCGGACAGGTGTCAGATACGCAGTATTTT. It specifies CASSLGQVSDTQYF.